Included here is one T cell receptor beta chain sequence, with context. The germline V gene encodes CDR1 SEHNR and CDR2 FQNEAQ (reference sequence). V lost 4 bases to trimming and J lost 5 bases; unmatched junction nucleotides: 8. This CDR3 spans 14 amino acids. This entry comes from a study of T cell responses to AZD1222 COVID-19 vaccine. Clones were read by immunoSEQ multiplex PCR, and TCRdb kept only the in-frame ones, dropping some. This table has 120,000 to 150,000 clones, around 90% appearing once. V is TRBV7-9 and J is TRBJ2-7; TRBD1 agrees at 7 bases. Material: peripheral blood, obtained on day 0 of AZD1222 vaccination. The receptor was derived from an adult in good health. The CDR3 reads CASSSSTGRDEQYF. For the CDR3, the DNA is TGTGCCAGCAGCTCCTCGACAGGGCGGGACGAGCAGTACTTC.